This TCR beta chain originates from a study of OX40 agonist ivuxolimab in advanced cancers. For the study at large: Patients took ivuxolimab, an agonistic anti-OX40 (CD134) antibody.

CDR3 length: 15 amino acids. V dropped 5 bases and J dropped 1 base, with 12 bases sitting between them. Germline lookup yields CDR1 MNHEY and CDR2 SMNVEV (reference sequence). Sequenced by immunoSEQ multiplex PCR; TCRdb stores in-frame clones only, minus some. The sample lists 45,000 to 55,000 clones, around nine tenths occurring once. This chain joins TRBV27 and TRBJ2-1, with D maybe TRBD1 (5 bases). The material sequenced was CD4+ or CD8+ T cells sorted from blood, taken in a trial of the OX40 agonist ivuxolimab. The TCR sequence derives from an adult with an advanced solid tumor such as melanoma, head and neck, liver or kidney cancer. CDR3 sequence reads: CASSVQGQSYNEQFF. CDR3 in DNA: TGTGCCAGCAGTGTTCAGGGTCAGTCCTACAATGAGCAGTTCTTC.